These T cell receptor beta chains were read from a single sample in a study of T-cell reconstitution after alpha-beta-depleted transplantation in children. MiXCR was run by TCRdb on the PCR reads, yielding one entry per CDR3 protein. This sample has about 900,000 distinct CDR3 sequences, with less than 30% found just once. Source: PBMCs, mostly from graft donor cells, taken 360 days after TCRalphabeta/CD19-depleted stem cell transplant. These receptors were collected from a boy younger than two who had a stem cell transplant for SCID, so the T cells may come from the graft donor. Both conserved end residues are part of each CDR3. Each record gives: V gene, J gene, CDR3 protein.

TRBV12-3/TRBV12-4,TRBJ2-1,CASSLRVGTGDNEQFF
TRBV5-6,TRBJ2-5,CASSFSPGGETQYF
TRBV20-1,TRBJ1-5,CSAKSGTAPNQPQHF
TRBV5-6,TRBJ1-1,CASSLVRGEAFF
TRBV7-9,TRBJ2-7,CASTSVSSYEQYF
TRBV10-3,TRBJ2-5,CAISESLRDRLQETQYF
TRBV12-3/TRBV12-4,TRBJ2-2,CASTRDGRPTGELFF
TRBV10-3,TRBJ2-2,CAISTGTVPTGELFF
TRBV12-3/TRBV12-4,TRBJ2-3,CASLQRDTQYF
TRBV5-1,TRBJ2-4,CASSFGRGTKNIQYF
TRBV25-1,TRBJ1-5,CASSARGVSNQPQHF
TRBV29-1,TRBJ2-1,CSVEAGASPLYNEQFF
TRBV5-6,TRBJ2-3,CASSPVTGWWDTQYF
TRBV5-1,TRBJ2-3,CASSLTRTSGDRDTQYF
TRBV19,TRBJ1-1,CASTARGTGLRTEAFF
TRBV29-1,TRBJ2-5,CSTQVQETQYF
TRBV28,TRBJ1-2,CASSPQGVPGYTF
TRBV6-5,TRBJ1-1,CASSSSIRGWDTEAFF
TRBV20-1,TRBJ2-3,CSASGGTPTDTQYF
TRBV28,TRBJ1-4,CASSLPSGGEKLFF
TRBV9,TRBJ2-7,CASSVGPSLSYEQYF
TRBV15,TRBJ2-7,CATSRDRPYEQYF
TRBV19,TRBJ2-7,CASSIFTGYEQYF
TRBV19,TRBJ2-3,CASSMGGQADTQYF
TRBV7-9,TRBJ2-1,CASSARGGQQFF
TRBV7-9,TRBJ1-3,CASSLQLSGNTIYF
TRBV2,TRBJ2-7,CASRRESYEQYF
TRBV2,TRBJ2-7,CASSVPRDGSSYEQYF
TRBV5-1,TRBJ1-2,CASSFGPGRGYYGYTF
TRBV24-1,TRBJ2-1,CATEPPGRAGEQFF
TRBV2,TRBJ2-1,CASSEAGELNNEQFF
TRBV6-2/TRBV6-3,TRBJ2-7,CASSYWTWDYEQYF
TRBV6-2/TRBV6-3,TRBJ2-3,CASISPGLAADTQYF
TRBV2,TRBJ2-7,CASSEDLAGGITYEQYF
TRBV15,TRBJ1-4,CATSRDLTEEKLFF
TRBV4-1,TRBJ2-1,CASSLSPLTREVWSYNEQFF
TRBV15,TRBJ2-1,CATSLGGGGVNEQFF
TRBV5-1,TRBJ1-4,CASSLYPETTNEKLFF
TRBV6-5,TRBJ2-7,CASSYSTGGGASSYEQYF
TRBV4-1,TRBJ2-7,CASSQEGIAPSEQYF
TRBV27,TRBJ2-6,CASSLWGQGSPSGANVLTF
TRBV19,TRBJ2-1,CASSKGLLNNEQFF
TRBV27,TRBJ2-5,CASSFRGRNWGDETQYF
TRBV7-8,TRBJ1-1,CASSSGQGAVAEAFF
TRBV12-3/TRBV12-4,TRBJ2-1,CASSFFPYRGAYNEQFF
TRBV12-3/TRBV12-4,TRBJ2-3,CASSPDRDELTDTQYF
TRBV6-5,TRBJ2-2,CASSRAPGITGELFF
TRBV27,TRBJ2-1,CASSNGGAGDEQFF
TRBV12-3/TRBV12-4,TRBJ2-1,CASSLGELQGGGPLNEQFF
TRBV6-1,TRBJ1-3,CASRAGVLGGNTIYF
TRBV29-1,TRBJ2-3,CSVERTLGDTQYF
TRBV5-1,TRBJ2-1,CASSLARSGWLDEQFF
TRBV7-2,TRBJ2-2,CASTRDRLNTGELFF
TRBV20-1,TRBJ2-7,CSARDAGGAAYEQYF
TRBV7-3,TRBJ2-1,CASSSDRASYNEQFF